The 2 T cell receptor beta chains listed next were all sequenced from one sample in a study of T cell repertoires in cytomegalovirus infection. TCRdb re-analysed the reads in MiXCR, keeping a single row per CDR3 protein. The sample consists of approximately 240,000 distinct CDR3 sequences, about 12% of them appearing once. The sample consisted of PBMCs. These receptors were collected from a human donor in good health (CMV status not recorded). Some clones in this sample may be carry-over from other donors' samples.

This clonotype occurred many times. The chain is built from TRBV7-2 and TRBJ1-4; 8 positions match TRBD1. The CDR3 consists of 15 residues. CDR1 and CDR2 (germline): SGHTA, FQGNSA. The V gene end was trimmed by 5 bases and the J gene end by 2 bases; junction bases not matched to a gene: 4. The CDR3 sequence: CASSKTGATNEKLFF. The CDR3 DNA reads TGTGCCAGCAGCAAGACAGGGGCTACTAATGAAAAACTGTTTTTT.

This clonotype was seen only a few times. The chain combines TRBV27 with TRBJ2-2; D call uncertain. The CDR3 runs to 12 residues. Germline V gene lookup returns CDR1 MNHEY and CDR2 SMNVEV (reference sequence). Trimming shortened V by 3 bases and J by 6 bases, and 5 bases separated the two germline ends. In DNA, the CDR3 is TGTGCCAGCAGTTTTCAGGCCGGGGAGCTGTTTTTT. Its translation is CASSFQAGELFF.